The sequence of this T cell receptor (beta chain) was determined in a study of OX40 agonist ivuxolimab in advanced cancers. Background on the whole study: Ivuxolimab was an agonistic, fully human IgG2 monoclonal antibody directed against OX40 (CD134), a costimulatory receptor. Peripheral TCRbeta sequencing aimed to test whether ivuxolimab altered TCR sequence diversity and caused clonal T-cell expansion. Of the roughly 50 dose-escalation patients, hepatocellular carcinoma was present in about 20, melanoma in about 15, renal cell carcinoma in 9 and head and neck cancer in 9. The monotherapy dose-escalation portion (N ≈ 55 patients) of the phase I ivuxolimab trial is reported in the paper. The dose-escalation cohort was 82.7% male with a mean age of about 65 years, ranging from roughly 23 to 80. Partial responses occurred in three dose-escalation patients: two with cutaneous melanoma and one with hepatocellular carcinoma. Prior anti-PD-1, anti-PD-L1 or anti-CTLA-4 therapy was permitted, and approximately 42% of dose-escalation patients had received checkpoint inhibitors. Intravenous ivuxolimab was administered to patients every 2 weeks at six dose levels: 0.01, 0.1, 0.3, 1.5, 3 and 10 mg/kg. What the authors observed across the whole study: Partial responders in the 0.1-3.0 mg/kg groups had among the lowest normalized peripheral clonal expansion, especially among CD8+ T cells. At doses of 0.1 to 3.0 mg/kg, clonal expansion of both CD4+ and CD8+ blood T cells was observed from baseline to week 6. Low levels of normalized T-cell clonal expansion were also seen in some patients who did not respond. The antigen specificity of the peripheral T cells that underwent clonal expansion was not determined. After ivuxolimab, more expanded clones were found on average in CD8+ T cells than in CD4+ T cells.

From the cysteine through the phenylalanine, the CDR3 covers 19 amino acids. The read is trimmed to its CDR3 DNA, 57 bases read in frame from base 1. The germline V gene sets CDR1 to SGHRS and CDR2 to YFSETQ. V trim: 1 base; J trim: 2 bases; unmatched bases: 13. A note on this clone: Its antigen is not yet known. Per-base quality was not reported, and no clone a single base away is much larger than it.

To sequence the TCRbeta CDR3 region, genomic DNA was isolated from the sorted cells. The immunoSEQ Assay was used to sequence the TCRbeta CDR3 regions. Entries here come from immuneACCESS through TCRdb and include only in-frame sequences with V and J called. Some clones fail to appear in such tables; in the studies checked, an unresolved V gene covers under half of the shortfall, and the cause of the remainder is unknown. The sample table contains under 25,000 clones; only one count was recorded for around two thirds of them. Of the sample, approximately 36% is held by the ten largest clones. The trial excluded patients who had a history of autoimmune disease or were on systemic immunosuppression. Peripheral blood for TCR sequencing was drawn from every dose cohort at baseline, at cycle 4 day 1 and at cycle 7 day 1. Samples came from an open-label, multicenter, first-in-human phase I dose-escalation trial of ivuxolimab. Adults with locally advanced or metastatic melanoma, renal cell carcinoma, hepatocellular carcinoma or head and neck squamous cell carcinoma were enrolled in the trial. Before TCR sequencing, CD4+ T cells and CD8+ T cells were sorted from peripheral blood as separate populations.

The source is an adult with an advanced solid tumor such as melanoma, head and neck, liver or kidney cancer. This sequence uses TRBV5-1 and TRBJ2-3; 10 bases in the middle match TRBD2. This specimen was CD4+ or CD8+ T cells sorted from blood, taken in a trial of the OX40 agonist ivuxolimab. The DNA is TGCGCCAGCAGCTTGTCGTACCTAGCGGGAGTGGCCCCCACAGATACGCAGTATTTT. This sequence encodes CASSLSYLAGVAPTDTQYF.